One and the same sample provided the 27 T cell receptor beta chains below, sequenced in a study of T cell repertoires in cytomegalovirus infection. Their specific antigens are unknown. Via MiXCR, TCRdb re-called the reads, giving one row per CDR3 protein. The sample has 90,000 to 130,000 distinct CDR3 sequences, over 9% seen once. The material sequenced was PBMCs, sequenced either directly or after in vitro stimulation (not recorded which). Receptor source: a human donor in good health (CMV status not recorded). Some clones in this sample may be carry-over from other donors' samples.

This clonotype was seen repeatedly, ten times or more. The gene calls are TRBV7-8 and TRBJ1-2; TRBD1 matches at 10 bases. Germline V gene lookup returns CDR1 SGHVS and CDR2 FQNEAQ. V lost 5 bases to trimming and J lost 3 bases; unmatched junction nucleotides: 3. CDR3 length: 14 residues. The CDR3 nucleotides are TGTGCCAGCAGCCGTGGACAGGGGGACTATGGCTACACCTTC. This gives the protein CASSRGQGDYGYTF.

This clonotype was seen repeatedly, ten times or more. The chain couples TRBV7-7 to TRBJ1-4; tentative D call: TRBD1 (5 bases). The V end was cut by 1 base, the J end by 8 bases, with 8 bases between. This CDR3 has 13 residues. Germline CDR1 is SSHAT and CDR2 is FNYEAQ (reference sequence). As DNA, the CDR3 is TGTGCCAGCAGCTTAGAACGGGGCGAAAAACTGTTTTTT. Protein sequence: CASSLERGEKLFF.

This clonotype was counted between two and nine times. The rearrangement joins TRBV11-3 to TRBJ2-3; no clear D gene. Trimming left V 4 bases short and J 0 bases short, with 11 bases between. The CDR3 spans 15 residues. CDR1 is SGHNT and CDR2 is YENEEA in the germline V gene. The CDR3 protein is CASSSPRASTDTQYF. The DNA for the CDR3 is TGTGCCAGCAGCTCCCCGAGAGCTAGCACAGATACGCAGTATTTT.

The sample holds a few counts of this clonotype. The rearrangement uses TRBV5-4 and TRBJ2-5; D gene unclear. CDR3 size: 13 residues. CDR1 SGHNT and CDR2 YYREEE come from the germline V gene (reference sequence). Trimming cost V 0 bases and J 3 bases, with 6 bases left between them. The chain's CDR3 is CASSLVAEETQYF. CDR3 DNA sequence: TGTGCCAGCAGCTTGGTGGCGGAAGAGACCCAGTACTTC.

This clonotype was counted a few times. As DNA, the CDR3 is TGTGCCAGCAGCTTCTCGGGGGAAACGCAGTATTTT. It is translated as CASSFSGETQYF. This chain uses TRBV11-3 with TRBJ2-3, with D possibly TRBD2 on 6 matching bases. Per the germline V gene, CDR1 is SGHNT and CDR2 is YENEEA. Trimming took off 3 bases at V and 9 bases at J, with 10 bases between the two ends. This CDR3 region has 12 residues. The full variable domain, with the rest looked up from reference TRBV11-3 and TRBJ2-3, is EAGVVQSPRYKIIEKKQPVAFWCNPISGHNTLYWYLQNLGQGPELLIRYENEEAVDDSQLPKDRFSAERLKGVDSTLKIQPAELGDSAVYLCASSFSGETQYFGPGTRLTVL.

This clonotype was observed a few times. The gene calls are TRBV27 and TRBJ1-5; no clear D gene. The CDR3 length is 13 residues. V was clipped by 3 bases and J by 0 bases, with 3 bases between them. Germline-derived CDR1 and CDR2 are MNHEY and SMNVEV (reference sequence). The CDR3 here is CASSFHSNQPQHF. The CDR3 DNA reads as TGTGCCAGCAGTTTCCATAGCAATCAGCCCCAGCATTTT.

V and J are TRBV6-2 or TRBV6-3 and TRBJ1-2; 8 bases map to TRBD1. With V trimmed by 8 bases and J by 5 bases, 4 bases remained unmatched. CDR3 length: 12 amino acids. Germline-derived CDR1 and CDR2 are MNHEY and SVGEGT. The CDR3, as DNA: TGTGCCAGCGACAGGGGAAGTTATGGCTACACCTTC. Translation: CASDRGSYGYTF.

The chain couples TRBV27 to TRBJ2-3, with D possibly being TRBD1 or TRBD2 (5 bases each). CDR3 length equals 14 residues. Germline V gives CDR1 MNHEY, CDR2 SMNVEV (reference sequence). Trimming removed 5 bases at V and 4 bases at J, with 13 bases between. The CDR3 region is CASSRDLAADTQYF. As DNA, the CDR3 is TGTGCCAGCAGTCGGGACCTGGCGGCAGATACGCAGTATTTT.

This clonotype was seen many times. The chain is built from TRBV7-2 and TRBJ1-2; 7 bases map to TRBD1. Losses at the gene ends were 5 bases for V and 13 bases for J; bases not matched to a gene: 22. Germline V CDR1 and CDR2: SGHTA, FQGNSA. The CDR3 totals 16 residues. The CDR3 nucleotides read TGTGCCAGCAGCCCCCGGTGGGCGCCAGGGGGTTATGGGGGCACCTTC. It is translated as CASSPRWAPGGYGGTF.

This clonotype was counted at least ten times. The gene calls are TRBV7-2 and TRBJ1-2; D might be TRBD1 (6 bases). This CDR3 comprises 16 residues. The germline V gene has CDR1 SGHTA and CDR2 FQGNSA. V shed 5 bases and J shed 4 bases, with 20 bases lying between them. CDR3 in DNA: TGTGCCAGCAGCGCCTACGGACAGTTGGGTCCCTATGGCTACACCTTC. Protein product: CASSAYGQLGPYGYTF.

This clonotype was observed at least ten times. J is TRBJ1-1 and V is TRBV19; 8 bases are shared with TRBD1. The V gene end was trimmed by 1 base and the J gene end by 4 bases; junction bases not matched to a gene: 5. CDR1 is LNHDA, CDR2 SQIVND, per germline (reference sequence). This CDR3 spans 15 amino acids. DNA for the CDR3: TGTGCCAGTAGTATAGGGACAGGGAGTTCCACTGAAGCTTTCTTT. It translates to CASSIGTGSSTEAFF.

This clonotype was seen ten or more times. The J gene is TRBJ1-5, the V gene TRBV7-2, with D unclear. Trimming cost V 4 bases and J 4 bases, with 8 bases left between them. The CDR3 contains 13 residues. Germline loops: CDR1 SGHTA, CDR2 FQGNSA. The CDR3 is CASSYRGNQPQHF. CDR3 bases: TGTGCCAGCAGCTACCGAGGTAATCAGCCCCAGCATTTT.

This clonotype was counted at least ten times. V usage is TRBV12-3 or TRBV12-4 and J usage is TRBJ1-1; D gene uncertain. The CDR3 spans 16 residues. Trimming removed 7 bases from V and 1 base from J, with 19 bases in between. CDR3 nucleotide sequence: TGTGCCAGCACCTTAACCCCGTCAGGATGGAACACTGAAGCTTTCTTT. Encoded protein: CASTLTPSGWNTEAFF.

This clonotype was observed a handful of times. The V gene is TRBV27, the J gene TRBJ1-2, with 9 bases fitting TRBD1. Losses at the gene ends were 3 bases for V and 2 bases for J; bases not matched to a gene: 1. This CDR3 has 14 residues. Germline CDR1 is MNHEY and CDR2 is SMNVEV (reference sequence). In nucleotides, the CDR3 is TGTGCCAGCAGTTTTGGGACAGGGAACTATGGCTACACCTTC. Protein product: CASSFGTGNYGYTF.

The chain uses TRBV12-3 or TRBV12-4 and TRBJ2-3, with TRBD1 identical over 8 bases. The V and J ends lost 6 bases and 2 bases, in that order; junction bases with no gene match: 4. CDR3 size: 14 residues. CDR3 loop: CASRMGQDTDTQYF. In DNA form, the CDR3 reads TGTGCCAGCAGAATGGGACAGGACACAGATACGCAGTATTTT.

This clonotype was counted a few times. This chain uses TRBV25-1 with TRBJ1-4, with D possibly being TRBD1 (6 bases). The CDR3 has 15 amino acids. Germline values: CDR1 MGHDK, CDR2 SYGVNS. Trimming pared 7 bases from V and 8 bases from J, leaving 20 bases between. The CDR3 reads CASTPTGGQGEKLFF. The CDR3 DNA is TGTGCCAGCACCCCGACGGGGGGCCAGGGAGAAAAACTGTTTTTT.

By sample share, this clonotype is medium-sized (0.01 to 0.1%). The chain employs TRBV18 and TRBJ1-5; D not certain. The CDR3 runs to 13 residues. V was shortened by 2 bases and J by 5 bases, with 7 bases between the two germline ends. Germline CDR1 reads KGHSH; CDR2 reads LQKENI. The CDR3 spells CASSPSGDQPQHF. DNA for the CDR3: TGTGCCAGCTCACCATCCGGGGATCAGCCCCAGCATTTT. The complete variable domain, with remaining parts taken from reference TRBV18 and TRBJ1-5, reads NAGVMQNPRHLVRRRGQEARLRCSPMKGHSHVYWYRQLPEEGLKFMVYLQKENIIDESGMPKERFSAEFPKEGPSILRIQQVVRGDSAAYFCASSPSGDQPQHFGDGTRLSIL.

This clonotype has ten or more counts. The rearrangement links TRBV7-9 to TRBJ2-3, with 8 positions matching TRBD2. V was clipped by 5 bases and J by 2 bases; unmatched bases: 3. The CDR3 covers 14 residues. The germline CDR1 and CDR2 sequences are SEHNR and FQNEAQ (reference sequence). The CDR3 nucleotides are TGTGCCAGCAGCCAGCGGGAGCTCACAGATACGCAGTATTTT. Protein: CASSQRELTDTQYF.

This clonotype was counted many times. The chain recombines TRBV6-2 or TRBV6-3 with TRBJ2-1, with 7 bases aligning to TRBD1. This CDR3 has 12 amino acids. Germline V gene lookup returns CDR1 MNHEY and CDR2 SVGEGT. J was trimmed by 8 bases and V by 7 bases; bases with no gene match: 5. As DNA, the CDR3 is TGTGCCAGCAAAAATACAGGGGATGAGCAGTTCTTC. As protein: CASKNTGDEQFF.

This clonotype was detected a few times. The V call is TRBV28, the J call TRBJ2-3; TRBD2 is a possible D gene (6 bases). Trimming removed 8 bases at V and 10 bases at J, with 16 bases between. In germline, CDR1 is MDHEN, CDR2 SYDVKM. The CDR3 runs to 12 residues. The CDR3 DNA reads as TGTGCCAGCGAAGGGGAGGCCGACGCGCAGTATTTT. This translates into CASEGEADAQYF.

This clonotype was observed at least ten times. The chain uses TRBV7-2 and TRBJ1-2; D may be TRBD1 (6 bases). V was shortened by 1 base and J by 8 bases, with 14 bases between the two germline ends. CDR1 and CDR2 (germline): SGHTA, FQGNSA. There are 14 residues in the CDR3. The CDR3 DNA is TGTGCCAGCAGCTTAGTTGGAGGGGGTGAAGGCTACACCTTC. Residues: CASSLVGGGEGYTF.

This clonotype appeared many times. This rearrangement joins TRBV7-6 to TRBJ2-7; 7 bases align to TRBD2. Germline V gene data show CDR1 as SGHVS and CDR2 as FNYEAQ. This CDR3 region has 13 residues. J gave up 5 bases and V 6 bases, and 7 bases lay outside the gene matches. Here the CDR3 reads CASSSEGGDEQYF. CDR3 bases: TGTGCCAGCAGTTCAGAGGGAGGGGACGAGCAGTACTTC.

This clonotype was picked up many times. V gene TRBV11-3 combines with J gene TRBJ2-1; no reliable D call. V lost 5 bases and J 10 bases, leaving 21 bases between the germline ends. This CDR3 comprises 15 residues. Germline loops: CDR1 SGHNT, CDR2 YENEEA. Here the CDR3 reads CASSHRTGSNREQFF. The CDR3 bases are TGTGCCAGCAGCCATCGGACGGGTTCCAATCGGGAGCAGTTCTTC.

This clonotype came up a few times. The gene calls are TRBV5-6 and TRBJ2-2, with 7 positions matching TRBD1. This CDR3 region has 15 residues. Germline V gene lookup returns CDR1 SGHDT and CDR2 YYEEEE. Germline trimming cut 4 bases from V and 6 bases from J; bases unmatched to any gene: 9. CDR3 coding DNA: TGTGCCAGCAGCAAATATGACAGGGACGCCGGGGAGCTGTTTTTT. This sequence encodes CASSKYDRDAGELFF.

The V call is TRBV7-2, the J call TRBJ1-2; the D is unclear. CDR3 size: 14 residues. Trimming pared 4 bases from V and 0 bases from J, leaving 9 bases between. The germline V gene encodes CDR1 SGHTA and CDR2 FQGNSA. The CDR3 DNA reads as TGTGCCAGCAGCTGGTCGGCACCTAACTATGGCTACACCTTC. As protein: CASSWSAPNYGYTF. The full variable domain, rest sourced from reference TRBV7-2 and TRBJ1-2, is GAGVSQSPSNKVTEKGKDVELRCDPISGHTALYWYRQSLGQGLEFLIYFQGNSAPDKSGLPSDRFSAERTGGSVSTLTIQRTQQEDSAVYLCASSWSAPNYGYTFGSGTRLTVV.

The rearrangement links TRBV5-1 to TRBJ2-3; TRBD2 matches at 10 bases. V shed 3 bases and J 3 bases; nucleotides not matched to a gene: 4. From germline, CDR1 is SGHRS and CDR2 YFSETQ. CDR3 length equals 15 residues. This chain's CDR3 is CASSYGLAETDTQYF. In DNA, the CDR3 is TGCGCCAGCAGCTATGGACTAGCGGAGACAGATACGCAGTATTTT.

The table lists this clonotype with many counts. The V and J genes are TRBV28 and TRBJ1-1; D is possibly TRBD1 (5 bases). From germline, CDR1 is MDHEN and CDR2 SYDVKM. Trimming removed 7 bases from V and 4 bases from J, with 16 bases in between. The CDR3 spans 14 residues. The CDR3: CASTSEGWVTEAFF. The CDR3 DNA reads as TGTGCCAGCACCTCCGAGGGGTGGGTCACTGAAGCTTTCTTT. Combining the CDR3 with reference TRBV28 and TRBJ1-1 gives the whole variable domain DVKVTQSSRYLVKRTGEKVFLECVQDMDHENMFWYRQDPGLGLRLIYFSYDVKMKEKGDIPEGYSVSREKKERFSLILESASTNQTSMYLCASTSEGWVTEAFFGQGTRLTVV.